A single sample gave rise to the 13 T cell receptor beta chains below, sequenced in a study of somatic mutations in cytotoxic T cells in rheumatoid arthritis. TCRdb's copy holds only in-frame clones and misses some; the assay was immunoSEQ multiplex PCR. The sample includes more than 20,000 clones, around 83% of them seen just once. The sequenced material came from CD8+ T cells sorted from blood. Receptors originate from a woman between 50 and 59 years old in good health.

The genes are TRBV15 and TRBJ1-1; no firm D call. The CDR3 totals 13 residues. Trimming left V 1 base short and J 1 base short, with 4 bases between. Germline lookup yields CDR1 LNHNV and CDR2 YYDKDF (reference sequence). CDR3 nucleotides: TGTGCCACCAGCAGAGTTCGGAACACTGAAGCTTTCTTT. Amino acid sequence: CATSRVRNTEAFF.

The CDR3 protein is CASSAAGTDTQYF. DNA of the CDR3: TGTGCCAGCAGCGCGGCCGGGACAGATACGCAGTATTTT. The chain uses TRBV9 and TRBJ2-3; D gene uncertain. Between the trimmed V and J ends, which lost 3 bases and 3 bases, there was a span of 8 bases. Germline V gives CDR1 SGDLS, CDR2 YYNGEE. The CDR3 covers 13 residues.

The chain carries TRBV4-3 and TRBJ1-1; D call uncertain. CDR1 and CDR2 from the germline V gene are LGHNA and YSLEER. The CDR3 consists of 13 residues. Between the trimmed V and J ends, which lost 4 bases and 2 bases, there was a span of 8 bases. CDR3 nucleotides: TGCGCCAGCAGCCCCTCCTTAAACACTGAAGCTTTCTTT. Translating gives CASSPSLNTEAFF.

A few counts support this clone. The chain couples TRBV15 to TRBJ2-6; D ambiguous. The CDR3 is made up of 16 amino acids. Germline assignment: CDR1 LNHNV and CDR2 YYDKDF (reference sequence). The V end was cut by 0 bases, the J end by 4 bases, with 10 bases between. CDR3 nucleotides: TGTGCCACCAGCAGAGATGGGGTATCCGGGGCCAACGTCCTGACTTTC. The encoded protein is CATSRDGVSGANVLTF. The variable domain in full, with the rest retrieved from reference TRBV15 and TRBJ2-6, is DAMVIQNPRYQVTQFGKPVTLSCSQTLNHNVMYWYQQKSSQAPKLLFHYYDKDFNNEADTPDNFQSRRPNTSFCFLDIRSPGLGDTAMYLCATSRDGVSGANVLTFGAGSRLTVL.

By share, this clone counts as medium-sized. The chain employs TRBV27 and TRBJ2-7, with D tentatively TRBD1 (5 bases). Trimming stripped 2 bases from V and 6 bases from J, with 5 bases between. Germline V lookup: CDR1 MNHEY, CDR2 SMNVEV (reference sequence). The CDR3 totals 11 residues. The CDR3 loop is CASSLQGEQYV. DNA of the CDR3: TGTGCCAGCAGTTTACAGGGCGAGCAGTACGTC.

The chain recombines TRBV9 with TRBJ2-1, with TRBD2 identical over 11 bases. Per germline, CDR1 SGDLS and CDR2 YYNGEE. V dropped 0 bases and J dropped 8; count of bases not matched to a gene: 10. The CDR3 is 17 residues long. CDR3 sequence (DNA): TGTGCCAGCAGCGTAGGTAGCGGGGGGGGCCCAGTTGATGAGCAGTTCTTC. Translating gives CASSVGSGGGPVDEQFF.

J is TRBJ1-1 and V is TRBV9; the D gene is possibly TRBD1 (5 bases). The germline V and J ends were trimmed by 6 bases and 1 base, with 7 bases remaining between them. Germline CDR1 SGDLS, CDR2 YYNGEE. The CDR3 has 12 residues. In DNA form, the CDR3 reads TGTGCCAGCACAGGGCCGAACACTGAAGCTTTCTTT. Amino acid sequence: CASTGPNTEAFF.

V and J are TRBV9 and TRBJ2-3; the match to TRBD2 covers 7 bases. The V and J ends lost 0 bases and 2 bases, in that order; junction bases with no gene match: 15. The CDR3 contains 19 residues. The germline gives CDR1 SGDLS, CDR2 YYNGEE. The CDR3 bases are TGTGCCAGCAGCGTAGGAGGTTTGGGAGGGGTTCGCCTCACAGATACGCAGTATTTT. Translated, it gives CASSVGGLGGVRLTDTQYF.

This rearrangement joins TRBV5-8 to TRBJ1-3; D gene unclear. V lost 1 base, J lost 5 bases, and 4 bases lay in between. Per germline, CDR1 SGHTS and CDR2 YDEGEE. The CDR3 has 12 residues. CDR3 coding DNA: TGTGCCAGCAGCTTGAGCAGAAACACCATATATTTT. Translating gives CASSLSRNTIYF.

The chain joins TRBV9 to TRBJ2-7, with TRBD1 matching 9 bases. Germline V lookup: CDR1 SGDLS, CDR2 YYNGEE. The CDR3 consists of 15 residues. J was trimmed by 4 bases and V by 4 bases; bases with no gene match: 9. The CDR3 nucleotides read TGTGCCAGCAGCCCCCGGGGGACAGGGACATACGAGCAGTACTTC. This translates into CASSPRGTGTYEQYF.

This clone has just one count. This chain uses TRBV7-2 with TRBJ1-1; D uncertain. Germline V gene lookup returns CDR1 SGHTA and CDR2 FQGNSA. V was pared by 5 bases and J by 0 bases, with 10 bases between. CDR3 size: 14 residues. The CDR3 sequence is CASSHSLLNTEAFF. The CDR3 region has the DNA TGTGCCAGCAGCCATTCCCTCCTGAACACTGAAGCTTTCTTT.

This clone was found once. The chain uses TRBV7-2 and TRBJ2-7, with D possibly called TRBD1 or TRBD2 (6 bases each). Germline V gene data show CDR1 as SGHTA and CDR2 as FQGNSA. The CDR3 is made up of 14 amino acids. The V gene lost 3 bases and the J gene lost 0 bases, with 9 bases spanning the gap. CDR3 in amino acids: CASSFGGLSYEQYF. CDR3 DNA: TGTGCCAGCAGCTTTGGGGGGCTCTCCTACGAGCAGTACTTC.

The chain recombines TRBV27 with TRBJ2-1; unclear D gene. CDR3 length: 14 residues. The germline V and J ends were trimmed by 2 bases and 5 bases, with 10 bases remaining between them. CDR1 is MNHEY and CDR2 is SMNVEV in the germline V gene (reference sequence). The CDR3 loop is CASSLTPSDNEQFF. The DNA for the CDR3 is TGTGCCAGCAGTTTAACTCCGTCTGACAATGAGCAGTTCTTC.